Sequencing of this T cell receptor (beta chain) was carried out in a study of response to subunit inactivated influenza vaccine. Findings of the study overall: Few new T cells, the authors suggested, are recruited by each seasonal influenza vaccination.

As for this clonotype: Its target is unknown.

TCRdb used MiXCR to reprocess the RT-PCR reads, holding one entry per CDR3 protein. The sample shows roughly 760,000 distinct CDR3 sequences, about 20% of them seen only once. This sample comprised PBMCs from blood, obtained 5 days after vaccination. This sequence was found in a man aged 50-60 years who received an inactivated influenza vaccine.

DNA of the CDR3: TGTGCCATCAGCGACAGGGGGGCCAGTGATACGCAGTATTTT. Protein product: CAISDRGASDTQYF. This sequence joins TRBV10-3 and TRBJ2-3; TRBD1 matches at 9 bases. CDR1 and CDR2 from the germline V gene are ENHRY and SYGVKD. The V gene end was trimmed by 6 bases and the J gene end by 6 bases; junction bases not matched to a gene: 7. The length of the CDR3 is 14 residues.